This TCR beta chain derives from a study of neoadjuvant nivolumab and ipilimumab in lung cancer. With respect to this clone: Its antigen is currently unknown.

Germline-derived CDR1 and CDR2 are SGHNT and YENEEA. V lost 5 bases and J lost 7, with 21 bases in between. This CDR3 comprises 16 residues. TCRdb's table, derived via immunoSEQ multiplex PCR, lists solely in-frame clones and lacks some. The sample has 10,000 to 15,000 clones; roughly 95% are singletons. Study results and caveats: Blood richness before therapy tracked richness in tumors resected after neoadjuvant therapy.

This receptor was obtained from an adult with non-small cell lung cancer. The V and J genes are TRBV11-3 and TRBJ2-1; D not certain. Material: peripheral blood, obtained after neoadjuvant nivolumab, alone or with ipilimumab, at or shortly before surgery. Written as DNA, the CDR3 is TGTGCCAGCAGCCCAAATGGACCCCTCTCGGAGAATGAGCAGTTCTTC. It codes for CASSPNGPLSENEQFF.